These 24 T cell receptor beta chains share one sample of origin, sequenced in a study of CD8+ T cells in alopecia areata. The sequencing template was cDNA reverse transcribed from extracted RNA. Some clones are missing from TCRdb's copy, which holds only in-frame ones; the method was immunoSEQ multiplex PCR. The sample shows some 170,000 clones, about 55% of them seen only once. Treatment of the sample: oral pan-JAK inhibitor, 5-10 mg twice daily. Source: CD8+ T cells sorted from blood, taken at week 24, from a patient treated with tofacitinib. The receptors were sampled from a human donor with alopecia areata.

This clone has just a few counts. This chain connects TRBV27 to TRBJ1-1; D is undetermined. The CDR3 length is 13 residues. Germline CDR1 is MNHEY and CDR2 is SMNVEV (reference sequence). V gave up 4 bases and J gave up 3 bases, with 9 bases separating them. CDR3 in amino acids: CASSSRAYTEAFF. CDR3 coding DNA: TGTGCCAGCAGTTCTCGTGCGTACACTGAAGCTTTCTTT.

This clone is a singleton in its sample. This chain joins TRBV7-9 and TRBJ1-4, with D possibly matching TRBD1 (5 bases). The CDR3 length is 16 residues. V lost 5 bases and J 7 bases, leaving 20 bases between the germline ends. Looked up from germline, CDR1 is SEHNR and CDR2 is FQNEAQ (reference sequence). The CDR3 is CASSPTGGRAGEKLFF. DNA of the CDR3: TGTGCCAGCAGCCCCACGGGGGGTCGGGCGGGTGAAAAACTGTTTTTT.

This clone has a handful of counts. The gene calls are TRBV15 and TRBJ2-7; possibly TRBD1 or TRBD2 for D (6 bases each). Germline lookup yields CDR1 LNHNV and CDR2 YYDKDF (reference sequence). The CDR3 is made up of 15 amino acids. Trimming removed 6 bases from V and 3 bases from J, with 18 bases in between. This CDR3 is CATRAGGTSFYEQYF. The CDR3 DNA sequence: TGTGCCACCAGGGCCGGCGGGACAAGTTTCTACGAGCAGTACTTC.

Only a few counts were recorded for this clone. The chain is built from TRBV5-1 and TRBJ2-1, with unresolved D. The CDR3 totals 12 residues. Germline CDR1 SGHRS, CDR2 YFSETQ. V was clipped by 0 bases and J by 6 bases, with 4 bases between them. The chain's CDR3 is CASSLAPNEQFF. CDR3 nucleotide sequence: TGCGCCAGCAGCTTGGCTCCCAATGAGCAGTTCTTC. Full variable domain (rest looked up from reference TRBV5-1 and TRBJ2-1): KAGVTQTPRYLIKTRGQQVTLSCSPISGHRSVSWYQQTPGQGLQFLFEYFSETQRNKGNFPGRFSGRQFSNSRSEMNVSTLELGDSALYLCASSLAPNEQFFGPGTRLTVL.

This clone came up a few times. V gene TRBV23-1 combines with J gene TRBJ1-2; the match to TRBD1 covers 11 bases. TRBV23-1 qualifies as an ORF whose function is uncertain. The CDR3 consists of 14 residues. With V trimmed by 11 bases and J by 2 bases, 7 bases remained unmatched. DNA of the CDR3: TGCGCCTATTTGAGGGACAGGGGGAACTATGGCTACACCTTC. This sequence encodes CAYLRDRGNYGYTF.

The chain employs TRBV11-3 and TRBJ2-1; 7 positions agree with TRBD1. Germline CDR1 reads SGHNT; CDR2 reads YENEEA. This CDR3 region has 16 residues. The ends lost 6 bases at V and 0 bases at J; junction bases unmatched: 8. CDR3 loop: CASSPPGTVSYNEQFF. DNA for the CDR3: TGTGCCAGCAGTCCCCCCGGGACAGTCTCCTACAATGAGCAGTTCTTC.

The chain joins TRBV18 to TRBJ2-5; D unresolved. From germline, CDR1 is KGHSH and CDR2 LQKENI. V lost 4 bases to trimming and J lost 0 bases, with 15 bases between them. CDR3 length equals 16 residues. The CDR3 protein is CASSHTGPRYQETQYF. DNA for the CDR3: TGTGCCAGCTCACACACCGGCCCACGGTACCAAGAGACCCAGTACTTC.

Of note for this clone: In the same sample, other DNA sequences code for this CDR3. V and J are TRBV4-3 and TRBJ2-7; D remains unclear. The CDR3 loop spans 13 amino acids. Germline values: CDR1 LGHNA, CDR2 YSLEER. V was trimmed by 0 bases and J by 1 base, leaving 4 bases between them. This chain's CDR3 is CASSQETSYEQYF. CDR3 bases: TGCGCCAGCAGCCAAGAGACATCCTACGAGCAGTACTTC.

The chain uses TRBV4-3 and TRBJ2-7; D unresolved. V lost 0 bases to trimming and J lost 4 bases, with 7 bases between them. The CDR3 is 13 amino acids. Germline-derived CDR1 and CDR2 are LGHNA and YSLEER. The CDR3 is CASSQDLRYEQYF. CDR3 sequence (DNA): TGCGCCAGCAGCCAAGATTTACGGTACGAGCAGTACTTC.

Only a few counts were recorded for this clone. The V call is TRBV4-3, the J call TRBJ1-1, with 7 bases identical to TRBD1. Looked up from germline, CDR1 is LGHNA and CDR2 is YSLEER. This CDR3 has 14 amino acids. J gave up 4 bases and V 6 bases, and 8 bases lay outside the gene matches. Here the CDR3 reads CASSPRQGSTEAFF. The DNA for the CDR3 is TGCGCCAGCAGTCCTCGACAGGGAAGCACTGAAGCTTTCTTT.

V gene TRBV6-1 combines with J gene TRBJ2-3; D gene ambiguous. The V end lost 3 bases, the J end lost 0 bases, and 4 bases lay between the germline ends. The CDR3 loop spans 13 amino acids. Germline CDR1 and CDR2: MNHNS and SASEGT. This chain's CDR3 is CASSDRSTDTQYF. In DNA form, the CDR3 reads TGTGCCAGCAGTGACCGGAGCACAGATACGCAGTATTTT.

J is TRBJ1-2 and V is TRBV29-1; D remains unclear. The germline CDR1 and CDR2 sequences are SQVTM and ANQGSEA. Deletions cut 6 bases from V and 4 bases from J, with 15 bases between. The CDR3 totals 13 residues. Here the CDR3 DNA reads TGCAGCGTAGAGGCTTTGGAGACCTATGGCTACACCTTC. Amino acid sequence: CSVEALETYGYTF. Complete variable domain (other parts from reference TRBV29-1 and TRBJ1-2): SAVISQKPSRDICQRGTSLTIQCQVDSQVTMMFWYRQQPGQSLTLIATANQGSEATYESGFVIDKFPISRPNLTFSTLTVSNMSPEDSSIYLCSVEALETYGYTFGSGTRLTVV.

This clone was seen only a few times. J is TRBJ2-4 and V is TRBV7-8; no firm D call. With 5 bases removed from V and 6 bases from J, the gap between germline ends came to 5 bases. Germline V gene data show CDR1 as SGHVS and CDR2 as FQNEAQ. The CDR3 sequence is 11 residues long. The CDR3 reads CASSTGNIQYF. The CDR3 coding sequence is TGTGCCAGCAGCACGGGAAACATTCAGTACTTC.

The chain couples TRBV30 to TRBJ2-7; 9 bases fit TRBD1. This CDR3 is 13 amino acids long. From germline, CDR1 is GTSNPN and CDR2 SVGIG (reference sequence). The CDR3 bases are TGTGTCGGGACACAGGGGGCGTTGGACGAGCAGTACTTC. It translates to CVGTQGALDEQYF.

CDR3 in amino acids: CATSRETAYQPQHF. In nucleotides, the CDR3 is TGTGCCACCAGCAGAGAGACCGCTTATCAGCCCCAGCATTTT. V and J are TRBV15 and TRBJ1-5; D is unclear. This CDR3 comprises 14 residues. CDR1 is LNHNV, CDR2 YYDKDF, per germline (reference sequence). V shed 0 bases and J shed 5 bases, with 8 bases lying between them.

This sequence joins TRBV30 and TRBJ1-6; D might be TRBD1 (5 bases). The CDR3 extends over 14 amino acids. V lost 1 base, J lost 7 bases, and 11 bases lay in between. CDR1 is GTSNPN, CDR2 SVGIG, per germline (reference sequence). In DNA form, the CDR3 reads TGTGCCTGGAGTGAGGGGCTTTGGAATTCACCCCTCCACTTT. This encodes CAWSEGLWNSPLHF.

This clone was seen more than once but under ten times. The chain recombines TRBV29-1 with TRBJ2-5; 8 bases match TRBD1. The J call may be incorrect, as the DNA end agrees better with TRBJ2-7. Looked up from germline, CDR1 is SQVTM and CDR2 is ANQGSEA. CDR3 size: 14 residues. The CDR3 DNA reads as TGCAGCGTTGAAGGGACAGGGAACGGATTCGAGCAGTACTTC. It encodes CSVEGTGNGFEQYF.

This clone was counted a few times. This chain connects TRBV30 to TRBJ2-2, with 8 bases that match TRBD1. The CDR3 sequence is 17 residues long. Germline lookup yields CDR1 GTSNPN and CDR2 SVGIG (reference sequence). The junction had 14 bases not matched to a gene; V was cut back by 7 bases and J by 1 base. As DNA, the CDR3 is TGTGCCTCCTTGGGACAGGTTTGGGGCAAGAACACCGGGGAGCTGTTTTTT. The encoded protein is CASLGQVWGKNTGELFF.

The chain joins TRBV30 to TRBJ1-6, with TRBD1 matching 9 bases. The germline CDR1 and CDR2 sequences are GTSNPN and SVGIG (reference sequence). There are 14 residues in the CDR3. The junction had 3 bases not matched to a gene; V was cut back by 2 bases and J by 7 bases. The CDR3 coding sequence is TGTGCCTGGAGTCCCGGGACAGGGAATTCACCCCTCCACTTT. Protein: CAWSPGTGNSPLHF.

This clone showed up just a few times. This chain links TRBV2 with TRBJ2-4; the D gene is possibly TRBD2 (5 bases). CDR1 is SNHLY and CDR2 is FYNNEI in the germline V gene. Trimming pared 11 bases from V and 2 bases from J, leaving 10 bases between. This CDR3 contains 12 residues. The CDR3 is CASRGSKNIQYF. Written as DNA, the CDR3 is TGTGCCTCTCGCGGGTCCAAAAACATTCAGTACTTC.

The V gene is TRBV2, the J gene TRBJ2-1; D not certain. V lost 4 bases and J 10 bases, leaving 17 bases between the germline ends. The germline CDR1 and CDR2 sequences are SNHLY and FYNNEI. CDR3 length equals 14 residues. The CDR3 reads CASSVSSAGPEQFF. Written as DNA, the CDR3 is TGTGCCAGCAGTGTGTCCTCAGCCGGGCCCGAGCAGTTCTTC.

This clone has just a few counts. The chain joins TRBV7-3 to TRBJ2-2; 8 nucleotides align to TRBD1. This CDR3 is built from 16 residues. With V trimmed by 5 bases and J by 7 bases, 12 bases remained unmatched. Germline V gene lookup returns CDR1 SGHTA and CDR2 FQGTGA. The chain's CDR3 is CASSPLDRGSGGELFF. Written as DNA, the CDR3 is TGTGCCAGCAGCCCCCTAGACAGGGGTTCGGGCGGGGAGCTGTTTTTT.

This clone has just a few counts. The chain has TRBV10-2 and TRBJ1-1; TRBD1 is a possible D gene (6 bases). The CDR3 contains 14 residues. CDR1 is WSHSY, CDR2 SAAADI, per germline. V gave up 4 bases and J gave up 5 bases, with 14 bases separating them. Written as DNA, the CDR3 is TGCGCCAGCAGTGCCGGCAGGGGTGGGACTGAAGCTTTCTTT. Translation gives CASSAGRGGTEAFF.

J is TRBJ2-2 and V is TRBV9; weak D call: TRBD2 (5 bases). Germline V gene data show CDR1 as SGDLS and CDR2 as YYNGEE. The ends were cut back, 0 bases at V and 4 bases at J, with 13 bases in the middle. The CDR3 runs 16 residues. The CDR3 here is CASSVARGSSTGELFF. CDR3 nucleotides: TGTGCCAGCAGCGTAGCTCGGGGTTCGAGCACCGGGGAGCTGTTTTTT.